This T cell receptor (beta chain) was sequenced for a study of cytomegalovirus exposure and HLA in healthy donors. The PCR ran on 60 Vbeta and 13 Jbeta primers. Only in-frame clones appear in the TCRdb table, and some are missing; sequencing was by immunoSEQ multiplex PCR. The sample has more than 95,000 clones, roughly 83% seen once. The CDR3 covers 15 residues. Germline lookup yields CDR1 LNHDA and CDR2 SQIVND (reference sequence). The V end lost 2 bases, the J end lost 5 bases, and 12 bases lay between the germline ends. The sequencing sample was made of PBMCs. The clonotype originates from a man younger than 30 in good health and CMV-seropositive. V gene TRBV19 combines with J gene TRBJ2-2; a weak D match, TRBD2 (6 bases). The CDR3 DNA is TGTGCCAGTAGTATATTGGGGGGAAAAACCGGGGAGCTGTTTTTT. Protein: CASSILGGKTGELFF. Combining the CDR3 with reference TRBV19 and TRBJ2-2 gives the whole variable domain DGGITQSPKYLFRKEGQNVTLSCEQNLNHDAMYWYRQDPGQGLRLIYYSQIVNDFQKGDIAEGYSVSREKKESFPLTVTSAQKNPTAFYLCASSILGGKTGELFFGEGSRLTVL.